Shown below are 10 T cell receptor beta chains from a single sample sequenced in a study of shared clonotypes between healthy human individuals. Generated by immunoSEQ multiplex PCR, the TCRdb table keeps only in-frame clones and is missing some. The sample has approximately 2,300,000 clones, 85% to 95% seen once; the top ten hold 0.37%. Sequencing was carried out using naive CD4+ T cells from PBMCs. Subset of the sample: CD45RA+ positively selected. Source of these receptors: a young man in good health. Some clones in this sample may be carry-over from other donors' samples.

V gene TRBV7-2 combines with J gene TRBJ1-1, with D uncertain. CDR3 length equals 14 residues. Germline V gene data show CDR1 as SGHTA and CDR2 as FQGNSA. Trimming cost V 5 bases and J 2 bases, with 12 bases left between them. Here the CDR3 DNA reads TGTGCCAGCAGCCCCAGTTGGTCAAACACTGAAGCTTTCTTT. Protein product: CASSPSWSNTEAFF.

Comment on this clone: Other DNA sequences in the sample encode the same CDR3. V is TRBV5-4 and J is TRBJ1-1; D may be TRBD1 (5 bases). The V end lost 4 bases, the J end lost 3 bases, and 13 bases lay between the germline ends. The CDR3 has 14 residues. Germline-derived CDR1 and CDR2 are SGHNT and YYREEE (reference sequence). The CDR3 spells CASSLGAGDTEAFF. The CDR3 region has the DNA TGTGCCAGCAGCCTAGGGGCGGGGGACACTGAAGCTTTCTTT.

The genes are TRBV2 and TRBJ2-7; 7 nucleotides match TRBD1. CDR3 length: 14 residues. Germline V gives CDR1 SNHLY, CDR2 FYNNEI. V lost 5 bases, J lost 3 bases, and 7 bases stayed unmatched. This CDR3 is CASSSQGSNYEQYF. Written as DNA, the CDR3 is TGTGCCAGCAGTTCACAGGGGTCCAACTACGAGCAGTACTTC.

The rearrangement links TRBV6-5 to TRBJ1-1; weak D call: TRBD1 (6 bases). Trimming took off 0 bases at V and 8 bases at J, with 13 bases between the two ends. There are 14 residues in the CDR3. Looked up from germline, CDR1 is MNHEY and CDR2 is SVGAGI. CDR3 sequence: CASSYSTGPGEAFF. CDR3 nucleotides: TGTGCCAGCAGTTACTCTACAGGGCCGGGGGAAGCTTTCTTT.

Concerning this clone: A much more abundant neighbour one base away suggests this may be a read error. The chain couples TRBV5-5 to TRBJ1-1; D is possibly TRBD1 (5 bases). The CDR3 is made up of 13 amino acids. Germline V gives CDR1 SGHKS, CDR2 YYEKEE (reference sequence). Trimming removed 2 bases from V and 1 base from J, with 6 bases in between. CDR3 in DNA: TGTGCCAGCAGCTTCGGACAGAACACTGAAGCTTTCTTT. As protein: CASSFGQNTEAFF.

The chain joins TRBV2 to TRBJ2-3; the D is unclear. In germline, CDR1 is SNHLY, CDR2 FYNNEI. The CDR3 runs 13 residues. V was clipped by 5 bases and J by 2 bases, with 8 bases between them. As DNA, the CDR3 is TGTGCCAGCAGTTCGGATCTCACAGATACGCAGTATTTT. Its translation is CASSSDLTDTQYF.

This clone was found once. The chain links TRBV5-1 to TRBJ2-5, with TRBD1 matching 10 bases. CDR3 length: 14 amino acids. The germline V gene has CDR1 SGHRS and CDR2 YFSETQ. V trimming: 0 bases; J trimming: 11 bases; junction bases outside the gene matches: 7. The CDR3 DNA is TGCGCCAGCAGCTTGGGACAGGGGGCGCGTGAGCAGTACTTC. It is translated as CASSLGQGAREQYF.

The V gene is TRBV5-1, the J gene TRBJ1-3; D call uncertain. This CDR3 has 15 residues. V was cut by 1 base and J by 0 bases, with 8 bases left in between. Looked up from germline, CDR1 is SGHRS and CDR2 is YFSETQ. CDR3 nucleotide sequence: TGCGCCAGCAGCTTGACCAGGTCCTCTGGAAACACCATATATTTT. It specifies CASSLTRSSGNTIYF.

The chain recombines TRBV5-5 with TRBJ1-5; D is perhaps TRBD1 (5 bases). V lost 4 bases and J 5 bases, leaving 16 bases between the germline ends. CDR3 size: 15 residues. Looked up from germline, CDR1 is SGHKS and CDR2 is YYEKEE (reference sequence). In DNA form, the CDR3 reads TGTGCCAGCAGCCCTGACGGGACCGGTTATCAGCCCCAGCATTTT. Protein product: CASSPDGTGYQPQHF.

This clone was recorded only once. The same CDR3 arises from other DNA sequences in this sample as well. The CDR3 spells CASSSRANYGYTF. CDR3 nucleotide sequence: TGTGCCAGCAGTTCCCGGGCTAACTATGGCTACACCTTC. This sequence joins TRBV28 and TRBJ1-2; unclear D gene. V was cut by 4 bases and J by 0 bases, with 6 bases left in between. Germline CDR1 is MDHEN and CDR2 is SYDVKM. This CDR3 is 13 amino acids long.